Shown below are 32 T cell receptor beta chains from a single sample sequenced in a study of CD8+ T cells in alopecia areata. Treatment defined: oral pan-JAK inhibitor, 5-10 mg twice daily. As the sequencing template, cDNA was produced by extracting RNA and reverse transcribing it. Clones were sequenced by immunoSEQ multiplex PCR, and TCRdb holds only the in-frame ones, with some missing. The top ten clones hold about a sixth of a sample with 95,000 to 100,000 clones, roughly 60% of them seen once. The sample here was CD8+ T cells sorted from blood, taken at approximately week 55, from a patient treated with tofacitinib. Every receptor here comes from a human donor with alopecia areata.

This chain links TRBV5-1 with TRBJ1-2; D call uncertain. The CDR3 extends over 14 amino acids. CDR1 SGHRS and CDR2 YFSETQ come from the germline V gene. With 1 base removed from V and 3 bases from J, the gap between germline ends came to 10 bases. CDR3 sequence (DNA): TGCGCCAGCAGCTTGCGGCCCTTTGACTATGGCTACACCTTC. This gives the protein CASSLRPFDYGYTF.

A few counts support this clone. The chain carries TRBV2 and TRBJ1-5; D may be TRBD1 (6 bases). Germline loops: CDR1 SNHLY, CDR2 FYNNEI. Trimming left V 1 base short and J 5 bases short, with 9 bases between. The CDR3 is made up of 14 amino acids. The CDR3 protein is CASSEGAGDQPQHF. The DNA for the CDR3 is TGTGCCAGCAGTGAAGGGGCAGGGGATCAGCCCCAGCATTTT.

CDR3 in amino acids: CASSLTGLADKNIQYF. The CDR3, as DNA: TGTGCCAGCAGCTTAACGGGACTAGCGGACAAAAACATTCAGTACTTC. V usage is TRBV5-6 and J usage is TRBJ2-4; TRBD2 aligns across 11 bases. Per the germline V gene, CDR1 is SGHDT and CDR2 is YYEEEE. The CDR3 spans 16 residues. After removal of 2 bases from V and 3 bases from J, the junction contained 4 bases not matched to a gene.

The chain has TRBV23-1 and TRBJ1-2; no reliable D call. TRBV23-1 is filed as an ORF, its function uncertain. The ends were cut back, 11 bases at V and 6 bases at J, with 16 bases in the middle. This CDR3 has 12 amino acids. The CDR3 spells CAEPREVNGYTF. For the CDR3, the DNA is TGCGCCGAACCCCGGGAAGTGAATGGCTACACCTTC.

The chain is built from TRBV19 and TRBJ2-1, with D uncertain. V dropped 5 bases and J dropped 4 bases, with 9 bases sitting between them. The CDR3 sequence is 13 residues long. Germline V gives CDR1 LNHDA, CDR2 SQIVND (reference sequence). As DNA, the CDR3 is TGTGCCAGTAGTGCGGAGAAGTACAATGAGCAGTTCTTC. Protein: CASSAEKYNEQFF.

The chain joins TRBV19 to TRBJ1-1, with D perhaps TRBD1 (5 bases). This CDR3 has 14 amino acids. Trimming cost V 3 bases and J 5 bases, with 13 bases left between them. Germline V gene lookup returns CDR1 LNHDA and CDR2 SQIVND (reference sequence). The CDR3 nucleotides read TGTGCCAGTAGTATTGGACGTTGGGGGACTGAAGCTTTCTTT. This sequence encodes CASSIGRWGTEAFF.

The V gene is TRBV27, the J gene TRBJ1-2, with D unresolved. Germline CDR1 is MNHEY and CDR2 is SMNVEV (reference sequence). V was cut by 2 bases and J by 3 bases, with 7 bases left in between. The CDR3 runs 13 residues. The CDR3 is CASSLQKHYGYTF. As DNA, the CDR3 is TGTGCCAGCAGTTTACAGAAACACTATGGCTACACCTTC.

The rearrangement links TRBV4-2 to TRBJ1-1, with D possibly matching TRBD1 (5 bases). V was clipped by 0 bases and J by 0 bases, with 17 bases between them. The CDR3 contains 18 residues. In germline, CDR1 is LGHNA, CDR2 YNFKEQ. The CDR3 loop reads CASSQETALNILNTEAFF. Here the CDR3 DNA reads TGTGCCAGCAGCCAAGAGACAGCCTTGAATATACTGAACACTGAAGCTTTCTTT.

This chain uses TRBV12-5 with TRBJ1-4, with no clear D. From germline, CDR1 is LGHNT and CDR2 FRNRAP. The V end was cut by 6 bases, the J end by 10 bases, with 12 bases between. The CDR3 totals 12 residues. CDR3 DNA: TGTGCTAGTGGCCCCGGACGAGGAAAACTGTTTTTT. It specifies CASGPGRGKLFF.

This chain connects TRBV13 to TRBJ2-2; 9 bases fit TRBD2. In germline, CDR1 is PRHDT, CDR2 FYEKMQ (reference sequence). The CDR3 is 15 amino acids. V trimming: 11 bases; J trimming: 0 bases; junction bases outside the gene matches: 7. Here the CDR3 DNA reads TGTGCCTGCCAAGCGGGGGGTACGAACACCGGGGAGCTGTTTTTT. It is translated as CACQAGGTNTGELFF.

CDR3 sequence reads: CASSIPGTGGNTEAFF. The CDR3 bases are TGTGCCAGCAGTATACCCGGGACAGGGGGGAACACTGAAGCTTTCTTT. The chain is built from TRBV27 and TRBJ1-1, with 11 bases that match TRBD1. V lost 5 bases and J lost 1; bases outside the gene matches: 6. The CDR3 has 16 amino acids. Germline V lookup: CDR1 MNHEY, CDR2 SMNVEV (reference sequence).

A word on this clone: The sample carries other DNA sequences with the same CDR3. This chain uses TRBV29-1 with TRBJ1-1, with D maybe TRBD1 (5 bases). This CDR3 contains 11 residues. V was pared by 4 bases and J by 5 bases, with 8 bases between. Germline CDR1 and CDR2: SQVTM and ANQGSEA. This CDR3 reads CSVGGGTEAFF. CDR3 in DNA: TGCAGCGTTGGGGGGGGGACTGAAGCTTTCTTT.

The gene calls are TRBV19 and TRBJ2-2; no firm D call. The V and J ends lost 5 bases and 0 bases respectively, with 4 bases between them. Germline CDR1 reads LNHDA; CDR2 reads SQIVND (reference sequence). CDR3 length equals 13 residues. The CDR3 region has the DNA TGTGCCAGTAGTTATGCGAACACCGGGGAGCTGTTTTTT. Protein: CASSYANTGELFF.

The chain uses TRBV2 and TRBJ2-7; no firm D call. Germline-derived CDR1 and CDR2 are SNHLY and FYNNEI. The CDR3 is made up of 11 amino acids. The V end lost 10 bases, the J end lost 3 bases, and 10 bases lay between the germline ends. The CDR3 sequence is CANHPYYEQYF. The CDR3 DNA reads TGTGCCAACCACCCCTACTACGAGCAGTACTTC.

The chain uses TRBV5-6 and TRBJ2-4, with D hard to call. Looked up from germline, CDR1 is SGHDT and CDR2 is YYEEEE. The ends were cut back, 4 bases at V and 0 bases at J, with 11 bases in the middle. The CDR3 totals 15 residues. CDR3 residues: CASSGNLLAKNIQYF. Here the CDR3 DNA reads TGTGCCAGCAGCGGTAATCTGCTAGCCAAAAACATTCAGTACTTC.

This clone has just one count. The CDR3 nucleotides read TGTGCCAGCAGCTGGGTTGTAGGGGATGGGGAGACCCAGTACTTC. This encodes CASSWVVGDGETQYF. The chain combines TRBV7-6 with TRBJ2-5; tentatively, D is TRBD1 (5 bases). The germline gives CDR1 SGHVS, CDR2 FNYEAQ. The CDR3 is 15 amino acids. The V gene lost 4 bases and the J gene lost 5 bases, with 17 bases spanning the gap.

CDR3: CASSLVGRGNSPLHF. The CDR3 DNA follows: TGTGCCAGCAGCTTAGTTGGCAGAGGGAATTCACCCCTCCACTTT. V is TRBV7-9 and J is TRBJ1-6; D is unresolved. The CDR3 is 15 amino acids. Trimming cost V 1 base and J 7 bases, with 11 bases left between them. Germline CDR1 SEHNR, CDR2 FQNEAQ (reference sequence).

The chain combines TRBV27 with TRBJ2-7; 7 bases match TRBD1. Losses at the gene ends were 5 bases for V and 4 bases for J; bases not matched to a gene: 11. CDR3 length: 15 amino acids. Germline V lookup: CDR1 MNHEY, CDR2 SMNVEV (reference sequence). In nucleotides, the CDR3 is TGTGCCAGCAGTCTAGAACAGGGGAACGGGTACGAGCAGTACTTC. It yields the protein CASSLEQGNGYEQYF.

This clone has just a few counts. The chain carries TRBV4-1 and TRBJ2-1; D unclear. This CDR3 spans 14 amino acids. V was cut by 0 bases and J by 5 bases, with 8 bases left in between. The germline gives CDR1 MGHRA, CDR2 YSYEKL. CDR3 loop: CASSQDVSHNEQFF. The CDR3 DNA follows: TGCGCCAGCAGCCAAGATGTATCTCACAATGAGCAGTTCTTC.

This clone has a single count. This chain joins TRBV6-1 and TRBJ2-1, with D possibly matching TRBD2 (5 bases). Trimming pared 0 bases from V and 10 bases from J, leaving 13 bases between. The CDR3 is made up of 14 amino acids. Germline V CDR1 and CDR2: MNHNS, SASEGT. The CDR3 region is CASSEARSSGEQFF. The CDR3 region has the DNA TGTGCCAGCAGTGAAGCTAGGAGCTCGGGGGAGCAGTTCTTC.

This clone was found a few times. V gene TRBV7-9 combines with J gene TRBJ1-1, with D perhaps TRBD1 (6 bases). V lost 9 bases, J lost 6 bases, and 20 bases lay in between. The length of the CDR3 is 14 residues. In germline, CDR1 is SEHNR, CDR2 FQNEAQ (reference sequence). The CDR3 protein is CASKTPGQVAEAFF. CDR3 sequence (DNA): TGTGCCAGTAAAACACCGGGACAAGTGGCTGAAGCTTTCTTT. Looking up the rest from reference TRBV7-9 and TRBJ1-1 gives the full variable domain: DTGVSQNPRHKITKRGQNVTFRCDPISEHNRLYWYRQTLGQGPEFLTYFQNEAQLEKSRLLSDRFSAERPKGSFSTLEIQRTEQGDSAMYLCASKTPGQVAEAFFGQGTRLTVV.

The chain uses TRBV30 and TRBJ2-3; D uncertain. CDR1 is GTSNPN, CDR2 SVGIG, per germline (reference sequence). The CDR3 length is 12 residues. V dropped 2 bases and J dropped 4 bases, with 7 bases sitting between them. The CDR3 region has the DNA TGTGCCTGGAGTCGGGCAGCAGATACGCAGTATTTT. It encodes CAWSRAADTQYF.

The chain employs TRBV2 and TRBJ1-6, with TRBD1 matching 9 bases. V was pared by 1 base and J by 10 bases, with 8 bases of the junction left unmatched. CDR1 SNHLY and CDR2 FYNNEI come from the germline V gene. This CDR3 has 16 residues. CDR3 amino acids: CASSEDTGQGNSPLHF. The CDR3 DNA sequence: TGTGCCAGCAGTGAAGATACTGGACAGGGGAACTCACCCCTCCACTTT.

This chain links TRBV2 with TRBJ2-5; D is possibly TRBD2 (6 bases). CDR3 length: 16 amino acids. Germline loops: CDR1 SNHLY, CDR2 FYNNEI. Trimming took 4 bases from V and 1 from J, leaving 16 bases between them. CDR3 amino acids: CASSGGVADPQETQYF. The CDR3 nucleotides read TGTGCCAGCAGTGGAGGGGTAGCGGACCCCCAAGAGACCCAGTACTTC. Full variable domain (missing parts from reference TRBV2 and TRBJ2-5): EPEVTQTPSHQVTQMGQEVILRCVPISNHLYFYWYRQILGQKVEFLVSFYNNEISEKSEIFDDQFSVERPDGSNFTLKIRSTKLEDSAMYFCASSGGVADPQETQYFGPGTRLLVL.

The V call is TRBV18, the J call TRBJ1-6; the D gene is possibly TRBD1 (6 bases). Germline-derived CDR1 and CDR2 are KGHSH and LQKENI. The CDR3 has 13 residues. Trimming took off 2 bases at V and 10 bases at J, with 9 bases between the two ends. The CDR3 sequence is CASSPGGGSPLHF. The CDR3 nucleotides are TGTGCCAGCTCACCAGGGGGCGGATCACCCCTCCACTTT.

The chain has TRBV4-1 and TRBJ1-2; no reliable D call. CDR3 length equals 19 residues. The V gene's germline CDR1 is MGHRA and CDR2 YSYEKL. V was cut by 0 bases and J by 3 bases, with 23 bases left in between. This CDR3 is CASSQDPPSSYGRDYGYTF. The CDR3 DNA reads as TGCGCCAGCAGCCAAGACCCGCCCTCCTCCTATGGGCGCGACTATGGCTACACCTTC.

The rearrangement uses TRBV5-1 and TRBJ1-1; D remains ambiguous. This CDR3 is 15 amino acids long. Trimming left V 5 bases short and J 5 bases short, with 19 bases between. Germline V gene lookup returns CDR1 SGHRS and CDR2 YFSETQ. In DNA form, the CDR3 reads TGCGCCAGCAGTGGATGGTCGGGGTCTGGGACTGAAGCTTTCTTT. Amino acid sequence: CASSGWSGSGTEAFF.

The V and J genes are TRBV15 and TRBJ1-5; no clear D. The V gene's germline CDR1 is LNHNV and CDR2 YYDKDF (reference sequence). This CDR3 is 14 amino acids long. Trimming removed 7 bases at V and 1 base at J, with 11 bases between. The DNA for the CDR3 is TGTGCCACCAATCCGCAGGAAAGCAATCAGCCCCAGCATTTT. Protein product: CATNPQESNQPQHF.

V gene TRBV27 combines with J gene TRBJ2-1; the D gene could be TRBD1 or TRBD2 (6 bases each). Germline V gene data show CDR1 as MNHEY and CDR2 as SMNVEV (reference sequence). V was pared by 5 bases and J by 4 bases, with 12 bases between. This CDR3 region has 14 residues. This CDR3 is CASSVGGGYNEQFF. CDR3 DNA: TGTGCCAGCAGTGTCGGGGGCGGGTACAATGAGCAGTTCTTC.

The chain combines TRBV2 with TRBJ2-1; D call uncertain. There are 12 residues in the CDR3. Per the germline V gene, CDR1 is SNHLY and CDR2 is FYNNEI. Trimming cost V 6 bases and J 8 bases, with 11 bases left between them. The CDR3 DNA reads TGTGCCAGCAGAGACTCGGATGATGAGCAGTTCTTC. Translated: CASRDSDDEQFF.

The sample holds a few counts of this clone. This chain joins TRBV10-2 and TRBJ2-1, with 11 bases identical to TRBD2. This CDR3 comprises 13 residues. V gave up 9 bases and J gave up 6 bases; unmatched junction bases: 4. Per germline, CDR1 WSHSY and CDR2 SAAADI. DNA of the CDR3: TGCGCCAGTTTAGCGGGGGGGCTCAATGAGCAGTTCTTC. It specifies CASLAGGLNEQFF.

The chain carries TRBV5-1 and TRBJ1-4, with TRBD1 as a possible D gene (5 bases). V gave up 3 bases and J gave up 5 bases, with 11 bases separating them. Germline assignment: CDR1 SGHRS and CDR2 YFSETQ. The CDR3 extends over 14 amino acids. This chain's CDR3 is CASSYRWRNEKLFF. The CDR3 nucleotides are TGCGCCAGCAGCTACAGGTGGAGGAATGAAAAACTGTTTTTT. Based on the CDR3 plus reference TRBV5-1 and TRBJ1-4, the full variable domain is KAGVTQTPRYLIKTRGQQVTLSCSPISGHRSVSWYQQTPGQGLQFLFEYFSETQRNKGNFPGRFSGRQFSNSRSEMNVSTLELGDSALYLCASSYRWRNEKLFFGSGTQLSVL.